The present T cell receptor (beta chain) was sequenced within a study of vaccination and CD4 T cells after COVID-19. Overall study results and limits: Researchers report that a median approximately 90% of reactive clones in convalescent patients surfaced only post-vaccination.

The V end was cut by 2 bases, the J end by 2 bases, with 10 bases between. Germline lookup yields CDR1 MNHEY and CDR2 SVGAGI. The CDR3 sequence is 15 residues long. A remark on this clonotype: Its antigen is unknown.

As for treatment: 10-day PBMC culture with coronavirus spike peptide pools or control peptides (ViraFEST assay). Sequencing of DNA taken from cultured CD4+ T cells relied on the Oncomine TCR Beta short-read assay. Investigators obtained genomic DNA by extraction from cultured CD4+ T cells. TCRdb analysed the PCR reads with MiXCR anew, one entry per CDR3 protein. Of roughly 19,000 distinct CDR3 sequences listed, just over 55% are singletons. V and J are TRBV6-5 and TRBJ1-3; TRBD1 might be the D (5 bases). Sequencing input: CD4+ T cells from blood, cultured in vitro. The receptor was isolated from a human donor who had recovered from COVID-19. CDR3 sequence (DNA): TGTGCCAGCAGTTACCGACAGCCGGCTGGAAACACCATATATTTT. This gives the protein CASSYRQPAGNTIYF.